This T cell receptor beta chain was documented in a study of response to subunit inactivated influenza vaccine. Whole-study results and caveats: Few additional T cells are recruited per seasonal influenza vaccination, authors suggested.

About this clonotype: Its specificity is not known.

Each CDR3 protein gets one entry after TCRdb re-called the RT-PCR reads with MiXCR. The sample includes 450,000 to 600,000 distinct CDR3 sequences, 6.5% to 8% of them seen just once. The sequenced sample was PBMCs from blood, obtained roughly 24 months after vaccination. The sequence derives from a man aged 45 to 70 who received an inactivated influenza vaccine.

The DNA of the CDR3 is TGCAGTGCTAGGGGGAACCAGAAGGGAACAGATACGCAGTATTTT. This translates into CSARGNQKGTDTQYF. The rearrangement uses TRBV20-1 and TRBJ2-3; D not resolved. V shed 3 bases and J shed 3 bases, with 16 bases lying between them. CDR3 length equals 15 residues. The V gene's germline CDR1 is DFQATT and CDR2 SNEGSKA (reference sequence).